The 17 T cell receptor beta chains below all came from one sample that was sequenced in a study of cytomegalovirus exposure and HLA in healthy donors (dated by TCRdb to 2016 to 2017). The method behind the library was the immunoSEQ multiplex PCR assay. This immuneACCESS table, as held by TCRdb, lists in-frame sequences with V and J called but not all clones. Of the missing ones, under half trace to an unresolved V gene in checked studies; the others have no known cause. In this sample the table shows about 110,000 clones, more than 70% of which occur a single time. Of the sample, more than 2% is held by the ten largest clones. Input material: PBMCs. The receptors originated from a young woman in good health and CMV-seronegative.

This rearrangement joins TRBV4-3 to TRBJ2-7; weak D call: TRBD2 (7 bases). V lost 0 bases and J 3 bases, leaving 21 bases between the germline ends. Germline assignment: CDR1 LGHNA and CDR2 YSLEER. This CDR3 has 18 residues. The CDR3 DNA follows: TGCGCCAGCAGCCAAGAAAACGAAGGCGGGGGCCCTCTCTACGAGCAGTACTTC. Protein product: CASSQENEGGGPLYEQYF.

The CDR3 nucleotides are TGCAGCGTTGAGTCCCGGGGGGGCCGGGAGACCCAGTACTTC. Its protein product is CSVESRGGRETQYF. The V call is TRBV29-1, the J call TRBJ2-5; 8 bases agree with TRBD2. The germline gives CDR1 SQVTM, CDR2 ANQGSEA. The CDR3 has 14 amino acids. V shed 3 bases and J 5 bases; nucleotides not matched to a gene: 8.

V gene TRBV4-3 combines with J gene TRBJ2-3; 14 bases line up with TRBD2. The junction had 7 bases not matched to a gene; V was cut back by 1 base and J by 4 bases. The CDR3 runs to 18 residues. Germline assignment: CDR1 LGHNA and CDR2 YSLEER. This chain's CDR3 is CASSQGGLAGEDSDTQYF. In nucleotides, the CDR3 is TGCGCCAGCAGCCAAGGGGGACTAGCGGGAGAAGACTCAGATACGCAGTATTTT.

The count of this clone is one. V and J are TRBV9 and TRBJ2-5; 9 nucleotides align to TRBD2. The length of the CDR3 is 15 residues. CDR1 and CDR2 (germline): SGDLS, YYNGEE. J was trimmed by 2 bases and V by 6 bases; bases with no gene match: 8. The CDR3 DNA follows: TGTGCCAGCAACCTCGCGGGGGGGCGGCAAGAGACCCAGTACTTC. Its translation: CASNLAGGRQETQYF. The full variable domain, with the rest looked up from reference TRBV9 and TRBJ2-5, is DSGVTQTPKHLITATGQRVTLRCSPRSGDLSVYWYQQSLDQGLQFLIQYYNGEERAKGNILERFSAQQFPDLHSELNLSSLELGDSALYFCASNLAGGRQETQYFGPGTRLLVL.

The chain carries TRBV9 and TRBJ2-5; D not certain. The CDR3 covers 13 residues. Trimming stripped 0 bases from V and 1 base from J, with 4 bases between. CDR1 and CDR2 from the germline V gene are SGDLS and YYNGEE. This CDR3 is CASSVAIQETQYF. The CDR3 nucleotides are TGTGCCAGCAGCGTAGCTATCCAAGAGACCCAGTACTTC.

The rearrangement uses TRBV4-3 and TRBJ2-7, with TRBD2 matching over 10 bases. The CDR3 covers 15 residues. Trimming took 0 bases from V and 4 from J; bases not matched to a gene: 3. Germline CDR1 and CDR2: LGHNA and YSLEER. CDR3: CASSQESSGSYEQYF. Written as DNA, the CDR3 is TGCGCCAGCAGCCAAGAGTCTAGCGGGAGTTACGAGCAGTACTTC.

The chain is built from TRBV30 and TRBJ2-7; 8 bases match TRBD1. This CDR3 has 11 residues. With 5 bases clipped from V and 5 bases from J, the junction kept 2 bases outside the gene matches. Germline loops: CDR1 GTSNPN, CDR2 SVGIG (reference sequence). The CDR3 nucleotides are TGTGCCTGGTCACAGGGGGACGAGCAGTACTTC. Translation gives CAWSQGDEQYF.

The CDR3 region has the DNA TGTGCCAGTAATGACAGGAATGAGCAGTTCTTC. It translates to CASNDRNEQFF. This sequence joins TRBV19 and TRBJ2-1; tentatively, D is TRBD1 (6 bases). Germline V gene sequence: CDR1 LNHDA, CDR2 SQIVND (reference sequence). CDR3 size: 11 residues. Between the trimmed V and J ends, which lost 7 bases and 7 bases, there was a span of 8 bases.

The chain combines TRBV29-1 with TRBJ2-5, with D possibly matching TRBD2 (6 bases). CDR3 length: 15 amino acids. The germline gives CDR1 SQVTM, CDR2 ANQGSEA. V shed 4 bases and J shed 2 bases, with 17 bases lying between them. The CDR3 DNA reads TGCAGCGTTGGGGCGTTCGCGGGGCCGCAAGAGACCCAGTACTTC. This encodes CSVGAFAGPQETQYF.

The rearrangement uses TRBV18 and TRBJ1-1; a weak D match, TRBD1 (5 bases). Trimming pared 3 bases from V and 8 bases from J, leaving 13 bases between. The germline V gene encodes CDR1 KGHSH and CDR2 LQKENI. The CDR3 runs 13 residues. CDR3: CASSPGSDREAFF. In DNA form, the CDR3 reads TGTGCCAGCTCACCCGGTTCAGACAGAGAAGCTTTCTTT.

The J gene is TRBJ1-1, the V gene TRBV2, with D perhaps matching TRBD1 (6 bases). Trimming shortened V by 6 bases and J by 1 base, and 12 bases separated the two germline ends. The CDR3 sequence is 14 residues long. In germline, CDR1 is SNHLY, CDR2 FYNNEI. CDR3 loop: CASRKQGQNTEAFF. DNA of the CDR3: TGTGCCAGCAGGAAACAGGGTCAGAACACTGAAGCTTTCTTT.

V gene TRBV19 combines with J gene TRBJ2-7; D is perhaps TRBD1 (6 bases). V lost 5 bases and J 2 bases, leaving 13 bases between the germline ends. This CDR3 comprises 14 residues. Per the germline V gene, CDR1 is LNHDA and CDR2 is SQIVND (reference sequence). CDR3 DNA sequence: TGTGCCAGTAGTCCCCAAAGGACAGCCTACGAGCAGTACTTC. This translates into CASSPQRTAYEQYF.

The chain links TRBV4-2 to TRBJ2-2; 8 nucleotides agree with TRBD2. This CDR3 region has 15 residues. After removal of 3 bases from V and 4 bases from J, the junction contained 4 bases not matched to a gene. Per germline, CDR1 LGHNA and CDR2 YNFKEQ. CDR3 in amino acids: CASSHIAGGTGELFF. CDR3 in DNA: TGTGCCAGCAGCCACATCGCGGGAGGCACCGGGGAGCTGTTTTTT.

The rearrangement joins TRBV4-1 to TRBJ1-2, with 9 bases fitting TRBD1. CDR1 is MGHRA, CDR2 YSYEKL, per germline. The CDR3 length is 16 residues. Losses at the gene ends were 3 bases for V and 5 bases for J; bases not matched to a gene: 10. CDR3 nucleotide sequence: TGCGCCAGCAGCCATGACCGGGACAGGGCTTTTTATGGCTACACCTTC. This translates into CASSHDRDRAFYGYTF.

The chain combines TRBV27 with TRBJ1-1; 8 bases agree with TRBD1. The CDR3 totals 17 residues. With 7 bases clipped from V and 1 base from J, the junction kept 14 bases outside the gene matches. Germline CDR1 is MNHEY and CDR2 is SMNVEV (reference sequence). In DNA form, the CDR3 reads TGTGCCAGCACATCCGGACAGACAGGGGTCTCGAACACTGAAGCTTTCTTT. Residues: CASTSGQTGVSNTEAFF.

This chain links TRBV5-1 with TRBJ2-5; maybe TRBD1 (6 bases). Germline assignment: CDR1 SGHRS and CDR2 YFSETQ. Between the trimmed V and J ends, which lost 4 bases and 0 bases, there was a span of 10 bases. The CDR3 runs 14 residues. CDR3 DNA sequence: TGCGCCAGCAGCGGTACAGGGAACCAAGAGACCCAGTACTTC. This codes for CASSGTGNQETQYF.

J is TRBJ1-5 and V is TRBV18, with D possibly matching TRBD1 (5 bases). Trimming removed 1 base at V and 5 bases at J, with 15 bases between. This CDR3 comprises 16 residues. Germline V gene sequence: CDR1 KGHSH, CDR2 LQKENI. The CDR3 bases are TGTGCCAGCTCACCACTAGGCTCAGGGAACGATCAGCCCCAGCATTTT. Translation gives CASSPLGSGNDQPQHF.